This TCR beta chain was recorded in a study of blood T cell repertoires in COVID-19. Generated by immunoSEQ multiplex PCR, the TCRdb table keeps only in-frame clones and is missing some. The sample includes 180,000 or so clones, approximately 80% of them seen just once. The CDR3 loop spans 15 amino acids. Looked up from germline, CDR1 is SGHRS and CDR2 is YFSETQ. V shed 0 bases and J 2 bases; nucleotides not matched to a gene: 3. The gene calls are TRBV5-1 and TRBJ2-7; 9 bases are shared with TRBD1. The receptor's source is a woman aged 40 to 50 with COVID-19, enrolled during active disease. The sequenced sample was peripheral blood. CDR3 coding DNA: TGCGCCAGCAGCTTGGCGGGGACAGGGACCTACGAGCAGTACTTC. This codes for CASSLAGTGTYEQYF.